The text below deals with one T cell receptor (beta chain). Its antigen is not known. Germline V CDR1 and CDR2: SGHTA, FQGNSA. The CDR3 has 16 residues. The sample is drawn from a study of shared clonotypes between healthy human individuals. For the study at large: Used for every donor were three CD4 naive, three CD4 memory, two CD8 naive and one CD8 memory plate.

This table comes from immunoSEQ multiplex PCR, and its TCRdb copy is limited to in-frame clones, with some not included. The sample has under 650,000 clones; less than 96% are singletons. Study findings and constraints: Several donors held approximately 5% of naive CD4 clonotypes in common.

This rearrangement joins TRBV7-2 to TRBJ2-5; 7 positions agree with TRBD1. The closer fit of TRBJ2-7 to the DNA end suggests the J call may be wrong. The sequence derives from a woman between 25 and 40 years old in good health. The sample comprised naive CD4+ T cells sorted from blood. Subset here: CD45RA+ positively selected. Written as DNA, the CDR3 is TGTGCCAGCAGCCGAGGGGGCTACTTATCCTCCTACGAGCAGTACTTC. As protein: CASSRGGYLSSYEQYF.